The clone carrying this TCR beta chain has a single count. Its specificity is not known. The data originate from a study of shared clonotypes between healthy human individuals. Regarding the study as a whole: Sequencing depth was expected to affect clonotype sharing among donors.

This table comes from immunoSEQ multiplex PCR, and its TCRdb copy is limited to in-frame clones, with some not included. The data contain 75,000 to 100,000 clones, about half of them seen just once; the ten biggest clones take up roughly 16%. The CDR3 totals 17 residues. The germline gives CDR1 SGHDN, CDR2 FVKESK. V gave up 6 bases and J gave up 0 bases; unmatched junction bases: 11. The sequenced material came from PBMCs. The chain recombines TRBV14 with TRBJ2-5; TRBD2 agrees at 9 bases. This sequence was found in a woman aged 40 to 50 in good health. Some clones in this sample may be carry-over from other donors' samples. The DNA for the CDR3 is TGTGCCAGCAGTCGGTTTGTTGGACTAGCGTACCAAGAGACCCAGTACTTC. It yields the protein CASSRFVGLAYQETQYF.